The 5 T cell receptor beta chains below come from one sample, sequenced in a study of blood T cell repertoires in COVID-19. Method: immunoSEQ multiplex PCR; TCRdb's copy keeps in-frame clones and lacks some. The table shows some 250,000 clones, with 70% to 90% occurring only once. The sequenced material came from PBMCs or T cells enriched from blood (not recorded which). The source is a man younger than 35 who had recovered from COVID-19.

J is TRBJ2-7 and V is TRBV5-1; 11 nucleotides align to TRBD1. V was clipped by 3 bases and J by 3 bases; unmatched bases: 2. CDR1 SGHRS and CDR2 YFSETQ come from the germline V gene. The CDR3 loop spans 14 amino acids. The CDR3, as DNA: TGCGCCAGCAGCTGGGGGACAGGGGGCTACGAGCAGTACTTC. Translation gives CASSWGTGGYEQYF. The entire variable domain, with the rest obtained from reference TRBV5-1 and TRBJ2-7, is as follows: KAGVTQTPRYLIKTRGQQVTLSCSPISGHRSVSWYQQTPGQGLQFLFEYFSETQRNKGNFPGRFSGRQFSNSRSEMNVSTLELGDSALYLCASSWGTGGYEQYFGPGTRLTVT.

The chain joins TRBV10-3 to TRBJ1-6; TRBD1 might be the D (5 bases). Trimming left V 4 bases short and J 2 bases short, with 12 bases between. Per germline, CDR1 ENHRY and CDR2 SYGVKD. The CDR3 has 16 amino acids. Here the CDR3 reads CAISVEAGAYNSPLHF. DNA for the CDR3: TGTGCCATCAGTGTCGAGGCGGGGGCCTATAATTCACCCCTCCACTTT.

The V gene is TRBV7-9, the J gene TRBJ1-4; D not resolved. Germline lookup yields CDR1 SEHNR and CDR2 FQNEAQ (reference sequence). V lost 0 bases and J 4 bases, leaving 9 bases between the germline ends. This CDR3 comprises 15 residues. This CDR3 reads CASSLALGSNEKLFF. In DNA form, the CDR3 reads TGTGCCAGCAGCTTAGCGCTGGGGAGTAATGAAAAACTGTTTTTT.

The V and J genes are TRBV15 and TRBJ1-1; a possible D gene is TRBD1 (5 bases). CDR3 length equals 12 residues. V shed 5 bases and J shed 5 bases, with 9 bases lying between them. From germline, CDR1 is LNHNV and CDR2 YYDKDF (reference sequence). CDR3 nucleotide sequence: TGTGCCACCAGCCTCCGACAGACTGAAGCTTTCTTT. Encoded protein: CATSLRQTEAFF. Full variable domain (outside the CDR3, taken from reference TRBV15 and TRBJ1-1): DAMVIQNPRYQVTQFGKPVTLSCSQTLNHNVMYWYQQKSSQAPKLLFHYYDKDFNNEADTPDNFQSRRPNTSFCFLDIRSPGLGDTAMYLCATSLRQTEAFFGQGTRLTVV.

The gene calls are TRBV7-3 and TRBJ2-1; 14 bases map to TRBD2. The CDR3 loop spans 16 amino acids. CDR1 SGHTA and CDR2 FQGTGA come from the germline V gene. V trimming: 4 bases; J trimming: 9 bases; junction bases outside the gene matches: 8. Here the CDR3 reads CASSYQGTSGSGEQFF. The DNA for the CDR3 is TGTGCCAGCAGCTACCAGGGGACTAGCGGGAGTGGTGAGCAGTTCTTC.